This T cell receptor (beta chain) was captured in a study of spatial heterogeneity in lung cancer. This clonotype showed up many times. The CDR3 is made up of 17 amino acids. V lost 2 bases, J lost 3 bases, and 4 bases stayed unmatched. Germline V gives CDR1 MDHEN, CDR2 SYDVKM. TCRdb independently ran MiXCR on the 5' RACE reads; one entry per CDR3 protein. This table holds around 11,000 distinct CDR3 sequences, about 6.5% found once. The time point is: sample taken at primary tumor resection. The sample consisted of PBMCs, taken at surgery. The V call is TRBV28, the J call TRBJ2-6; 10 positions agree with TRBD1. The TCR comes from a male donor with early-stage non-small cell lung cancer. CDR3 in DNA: TGTGCCAGCAGTTTAACGGGACAGGGGTTTGGGGCCAACGTCCTGACTTTC. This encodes CASSLTGQGFGANVLTF. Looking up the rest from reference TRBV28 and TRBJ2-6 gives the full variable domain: DVKVTQSSRYLVKRTGEKVFLECVQDMDHENMFWYRQDPGLGLRLIYFSYDVKMKEKGDIPEGYSVSREKKERFSLILESASTNQTSMYLCASSLTGQGFGANVLTFGAGSRLTVL.